One T cell receptor beta chain is described in this entry. The record originates from a study of T cell changes during pregnancy in multiple sclerosis. Repertoires were generated with immunoSEQ multiplex PCR, while TCRdb's copy carries only in-frame clones and drops some. The repertoire includes more than 45,000 clones, 80% to 95% of them detected once, and approximately 0.27% sits in the top ten. Germline CDR1 MNHEY, CDR2 SVGAGI. The CDR3 consists of 13 residues. After removal of 6 bases from V and 12 bases from J, the junction contained 10 bases not matched to a gene. The specimen comprised CD4+ T cells from peripheral blood mononuclear cells, sampled in the second trimester of pregnancy. The chain recombines TRBV6-5 with TRBJ2-1, with 8 bases lining up with TRBD2. The receptor was isolated from a female donor with multiple sclerosis, enrolled in a pregnancy study. CDR3 sequence (DNA): TGTGCCAGCAGAACCGGGACTAGAAGTGGGCAGTTCTTC. Protein: CASRTGTRSGQFF.